Listed below are T cell receptor beta chains from one sample, sequenced in a study of T cells after yellow fever vaccination. TCRdb redid the calling of the 5' RACE reads with MiXCR, one entry per CDR3 protein. The profile shows hundreds of thousands of distinct CDR3 sequences, 9% to 15% of them singletons. The material was PBMCs, obtained on the day of the yellow fever booster vaccination. The receptors originated from a man aged 25 to 45 who received the YFV17D yellow fever vaccine. The CDR3 runs from the conserved cysteine through the conserved F or W. Fields, in order: clone size, J gene, V gene, D gene, CDR3 DNA, CDR3 protein. The D gene is left open where the match is weak. A clone size is listed for some rows: how often the clone was seen (once, few, many), or a class if it is expanded.

many TRBJ2-5 TRBV29-1 NA TGCAGCGTTAACTTGGGAGAGACCCAGTACTTC CSVNLGETQYF
few TRBJ2-3 TRBV5-5 NA TGTGCCAGCAGCTTGTTGCGGAGTCACACAGATACGCAGTATTTT CASSLLRSHTDTQYF
NA TRBJ2-3 TRBV11-2 TRBD2 TGTGCCAGCAGCTCACTAGTGACTAGCGGGATCACAGATACGCAGTATTTT CASSSLVTSGITDTQYF
NA TRBJ2-7 TRBV6-1 TRBD1 TGTGCCCACAGGGGGTCCTCCTACGAGCAGTACTTC CAHRGSSYEQYF
few TRBJ2-3 TRBV20-1 NA TGCAGTGCTCCCCACAGAAACACAGATACGCAGTATTTT CSAPHRNTDTQYF
few TRBJ2-3 TRBV9 TRBD2 TGTGCCAGCAGCGTAGCAGTCGCGGTGACTAGCGGGACATCCGATACGCAGTATTTT CASSVAVAVTSGTSDTQYF
few TRBJ2-5 TRBV12-3/TRBV12-4 NA TGTGCCAGCAGTTCAACCCCCCAAGAGACCCAGTACTTC CASSSTPQETQYF
NA TRBJ2-7 TRBV27 NA TGTGCCAGCAGTTCGGGAAGGGACTCCTACGAGCAGTACTTC CASSSGRDSYEQYF
NA TRBJ1-2 TRBV29-1 NA TGCAGCGTTGAGGAGAGGGGGGGCCTCTATGGCTACACCTTC CSVEERGGLYGYTF
NA TRBJ2-1 TRBV27 NA TGTGCCAGCACCTCACGTCGGGACTACAATGAGCAGTTCTTC CASTSRRDYNEQFF
few TRBJ2-3 TRBV6-2/TRBV6-3 NA TGTGCCAGCAGTTACGACGGGGCGATAGATACGCAGTATTTT CASSYDGAIDTQYF
few TRBJ1-4 TRBV7-3 TRBD1 TGTGCCAGCAGCACTACCGGGACAGGGAACGAAAAACTGTTTTTT CASSTTGTGNEKLFF